Listed below are T cell receptor beta chains from one sample, sequenced in a study of blood T cell repertoires in COVID-19. Data came from immunoSEQ multiplex PCR; TCRdb stores just in-frame clones and leaves some out. In the table there are nearly 350,000 clones, approximately 84% of which are singletons. The specimen was PBMCs or T cells enriched from blood (not recorded which). These receptor sequences come from a young woman who had recovered from COVID-19. The CDR3 runs from the conserved cysteine through the conserved F or W. Each record gives: V gene, J gene, clone size, D gene, CDR3 protein, CDR3 DNA. A D gene is named only where the DNA matches it firmly. Clone size, where shown, is once, few, many, or a class for clones that have expanded.

TRBV5-1	TRBJ2-7	NA	NA	CASSVGPGDKRDEQYF	TGCGCCAGCAGCGTAGGTCCAGGGGACAAGAGAGACGAGCAGTACTTC
TRBV5-4	TRBJ2-1	NA	TRBD2	CASSGAGGREQFF	TGTGCCAGCAGCGGAGCGGGGGGCCGGGAGCAGTTCTTC
TRBV9	TRBJ2-1	once	NA	CASSANTGNAYNEQFF	TGTGCCAGCAGCGCCAACACAGGGAACGCCTACAATGAGCAGTTCTTC
TRBV2	TRBJ2-6	NA	NA	CASKGNGANVLTF	TGTGCCAGCAAGGGGAATGGGGCCAACGTCCTGACTTTC
TRBV3-1/TRBV3-2	TRBJ2-2	NA	TRBD2	CASSPGLAGRTGELFF	TGTGCCAGCAGCCCAGGACTAGCGGGGCGGACCGGGGAGCTGTTTTTT
TRBV10-1	TRBJ2-3	NA	NA	CASSESTGTTDTQYF	TGCGCCAGCAGTGAGTCAACAGGAACCACAGATACGCAGTATTTT
TRBV10-3	TRBJ2-7	NA	TRBD2	CAISGLAGGYEQYF	TGTGCCATCAGCGGACTAGCGGGGGGCTACGAGCAGTACTTC
TRBV19	TRBJ1-1	NA	NA	CASSPPGRLPRTEAFF	TGTGCCAGTAGTCCCCCCGGGAGGTTACCAAGGACTGAAGCTTTCTTT
TRBV6-2/TRBV6-3	TRBJ2-1	NA	TRBD2	CASSYRGVFMFF	TGTGCCAGCAGTTACCGGGGGGTGTTCATGTTCTTC
TRBV9	TRBJ1-1	NA	TRBD1	CASSVTGTGGAKTEAFF	TGTGCCAGCAGCGTGACTGGGACAGGGGGCGCGAAAACTGAAGCTTTCTTT
TRBV14	TRBJ1-3	NA	NA	CASSQDSSGNTIYF	TGTGCCAGCAGCCAGGACAGCTCTGGAAACACCATATATTTT
TRBV5-1	TRBJ1-4	NA	NA	CASSLRGGTNEKLFF	TGCGCCAGCAGCCTGAGAGGGGGAACTAATGAAAAACTGTTTTTT
TRBV3-1/TRBV3-2	TRBJ1-2	once	TRBD1	CASSQGFAGQGNYGYTF	TGTGCCAGCAGCCAAGGATTTGCGGGACAGGGGAACTATGGCTACACCTTC
TRBV28	TRBJ1-2	NA	NA	CATTDRNYGYTF	TGTGCCACCACTGACAGGAACTATGGCTACACCTTC
TRBV6-1	TRBJ2-7	NA	TRBD2	CASSVSGLAGVIYEQYF	TGTGCCAGCAGTGTCTCCGGACTAGCGGGGGTGATTTACGAGCAGTACTTC
TRBV27	TRBJ1-6	few	TRBD1	CASSPRGGTYNSPLHF	TGTGCCAGCAGTCCCCGAGGGGGCACCTATAATTCACCCCTCCACTTT
TRBV2	TRBJ2-5	NA	NA	CAIGGIVSLGAQYF	TGTGCCATCGGAGGAATAGTATCCCTTGGGGCCCAGTACTTC
TRBV4-1	TRBJ2-2	NA	NA	CASSQEGRITGELFF	TGCGCCAGCAGCCAAGAGGGCCGGATCACCGGGGAGCTGTTTTTT
TRBV11-2	TRBJ1-2	few	NA	CASSLITRDYGYTF	TGTGCCAGCAGCTTAATAACCAGGGACTATGGCTACACCTTC